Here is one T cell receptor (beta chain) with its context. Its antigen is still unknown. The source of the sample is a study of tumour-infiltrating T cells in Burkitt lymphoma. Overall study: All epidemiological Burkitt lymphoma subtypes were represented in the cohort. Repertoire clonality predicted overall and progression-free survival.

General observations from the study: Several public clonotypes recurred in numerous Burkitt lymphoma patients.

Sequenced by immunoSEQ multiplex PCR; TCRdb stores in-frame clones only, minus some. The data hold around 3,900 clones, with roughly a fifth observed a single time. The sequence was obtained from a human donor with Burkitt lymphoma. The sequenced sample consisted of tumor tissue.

Here the CDR3 DNA reads TGTGCCAGCAGCTTAGCCTTGACAGGGATGAGCTATGGCTACACCTTC. It specifies CASSLALTGMSYGYTF. This chain joins TRBV7-9 and TRBJ1-2, with 7 bases lining up with TRBD1. Germline trimming cut 0 bases from V and 4 bases from J; bases unmatched to any gene: 8. CDR1 SEHNR and CDR2 FQNEAQ come from the germline V gene (reference sequence). The CDR3 totals 16 residues.